This T cell receptor (beta chain) was captured in a study of T cell responses to AZD1222 COVID-19 vaccine. Of note for this clone: No antigen is known for it.

Profiled with immunoSEQ multiplex PCR; TCRdb holds only in-frame clones, not every one. The sample comprises some 170,000 clones, about 87% of which are singletons, and about 4.1% rests with the top ten. Whole-study findings and limits: Spike-specific TCR breadth and depth went up after people got two AZD1222 doses. Researchers report vaccine-associated CD4 TCRs spanning spike, with dominance at 160-218 and 743-854. Most donors were white British and more were female, and clonal diversity was possibly underestimated. Within unmutated variant regions lay the reported targets of nearly half of spike-specific TCRs.

The sequenced sample was peripheral blood, obtained 28 days after the second dose of the MenACWY control vaccine. This clonotype originated in an adult who received the MenACWY meningococcal vaccine as a control.

The CDR3 nucleotides read TGTGCCAGCAGCCGAGACGGGGGAGATACGCAGTATTTT. Protein: CASSRDGGDTQYF. The J gene is TRBJ2-3, the V gene TRBV6-4, with D tentatively TRBD2 (6 bases). This CDR3 comprises 13 residues. Germline CDR1 and CDR2: MRHNA and SNTAGT. Trimming stripped 6 bases from V and 5 bases from J, with 12 bases between.